This T cell receptor beta chain was sequenced in a study of shared clonotypes between healthy human individuals. The study, taken as a whole, reports: Large sequencing depth failed to make sorted-subset sequencing complete, rarefaction showed.

Trimming shortened V by 4 bases and J by 2 bases, and 9 bases separated the two germline ends. This CDR3 has 15 residues. Germline V CDR1 and CDR2: SGHVS, FNYEAQ. Source study methods: With immunoSEQ giving junction-only sequences and no quality scores, filtering differed. Data came from immunoSEQ multiplex PCR; TCRdb stores just in-frame clones and leaves some out. D and trimming were read from the DNA, whereas the V and J calls and clone size are those reported in that table. The sample has about 2.4 million clones; approximately 94% are singletons. A word on this clone: Its antigen remains unknown.

Material: naive CD4+ T cells from PBMCs. Documented subset: CD45RA+ positively selected. This receptor was obtained from a man aged 18 to 29 in good health. Some clones in this sample may be carry-over from other donors' samples. The genes are TRBV7-6 and TRBJ2-6; tentatively, D is TRBD1 (5 bases). In DNA, the CDR3 is TGTGCCAGCAGCTCCAGGGAAACTGGGGCCAACGTCCTGACTTTC. It specifies CASSSRETGANVLTF.